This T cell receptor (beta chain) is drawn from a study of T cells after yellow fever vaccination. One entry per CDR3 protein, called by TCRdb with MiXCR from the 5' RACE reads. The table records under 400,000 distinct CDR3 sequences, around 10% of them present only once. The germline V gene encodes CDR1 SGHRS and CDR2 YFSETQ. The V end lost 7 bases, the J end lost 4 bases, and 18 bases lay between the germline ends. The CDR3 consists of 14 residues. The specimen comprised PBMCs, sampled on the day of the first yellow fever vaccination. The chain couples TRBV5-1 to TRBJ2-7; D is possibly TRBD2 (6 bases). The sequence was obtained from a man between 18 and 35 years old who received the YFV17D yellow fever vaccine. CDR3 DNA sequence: TGCGCCAGCGCGGCGGGGCGGCAGACTTACGAGCAGTACTTC. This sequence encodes CASAAGRQTYEQYF.